This TCR beta chain was recovered during a study of blood T cell repertoires in COVID-19. The V gene end was trimmed by 8 bases and the J gene end by 5 bases; junction bases not matched to a gene: 11. The germline V gene has CDR1 MDHEN and CDR2 SYDVKM. The CDR3 runs 15 residues. Produced via immunoSEQ multiplex PCR; TCRdb's table is partial and in-frame only. The repertoire holds over 200,000 clones, with over 80% as singletons. This clone was found once. The sequence was obtained from a woman younger than 45 with COVID-19, enrolled during active disease. The sample taken for sequencing was peripheral blood. This chain uses TRBV28 with TRBJ2-7; 11 bases agree with TRBD1. The CDR3 coding sequence is TGTGCCAGCTCAGTTACGGGACAGGGGGTACACGAGCAGTACTTC. This translates into CASSVTGQGVHEQYF.